This TCR beta chain came from a study of T cells in tumors after PD-1 blockade. Germline-derived CDR1 and CDR2 are SGHNT and YYREEE (reference sequence). Trimming at V came to 0 bases and at J to 8 bases, leaving 13 bases not matched to a gene. This CDR3 is 16 amino acids long. TCRdb's copy holds only in-frame clones and misses some; the assay was immunoSEQ multiplex PCR. Of tens of thousands of clones in the sample, about 77% are singletons; the top ten hold 20% to 30%. The V gene is TRBV5-4, the J gene TRBJ1-2; 7 nucleotides agree with TRBD1. The origin of this receptor is a human donor with basal cell carcinoma. The sequencing used PBMCs, collected before anti-PD-1 treatment. Here the CDR3 reads CASSLAVGGGAEGYTF. CDR3 sequence (DNA): TGTGCCAGCAGCTTGGCCGTTGGAGGGGGCGCGGAGGGCTACACCTTC.